What follows are 24 T cell receptor beta chains derived from one specimen sequenced in a study of shared clonotypes between healthy human individuals. The repertoire was sequenced with immunoSEQ multiplex PCR; TCRdb's copy has only in-frame clones and lacks some. This sample has 600,000 to 750,000 clones, with roughly 87% found just once. Sequenced sample: memory CD8+ T cells from PBMCs. Subset given: CD45RO+ cells pooled with CCR7-negative TemRA cells. All receptors derive from a man aged 18 to 29 in good health. Some clones in this sample may be carry-over from other donors' samples.

The rearrangement links TRBV4-1 to TRBJ2-2; D remains unclear. The germline gives CDR1 MGHRA, CDR2 YSYEKL. Trimming removed 2 bases at V and 6 bases at J, with 13 bases between. The CDR3 loop spans 15 amino acids. This CDR3 reads CASSQIRLSSGELFF. CDR3 DNA sequence: TGCGCCAGCAGCCAAATCCGGCTGAGCTCCGGGGAGCTGTTTTTT.

V is TRBV7-9 and J is TRBJ1-5; D is uncertain. The ends were cut back, 5 bases at V and 4 bases at J, with 15 bases in the middle. The V gene's germline CDR1 is SEHNR and CDR2 FQNEAQ (reference sequence). The CDR3 covers 15 residues. The CDR3 reads CASSPWQNSNQPQHF. The CDR3 DNA follows: TGTGCCAGCAGCCCATGGCAGAACAGTAATCAGCCCCAGCATTTT. The variable domain in full, completed from reference TRBV7-9 and TRBJ1-5, reads DTGVSQNPRHKITKRGQNVTFRCDPISEHNRLYWYRQTLGQGPEFLTYFQNEAQLEKSRLLSDRFSAERPKGSFSTLEIQRTEQGDSAMYLCASSPWQNSNQPQHFGDGTRLSIL.

V usage is TRBV11-3 and J usage is TRBJ1-3; D is unclear. V gave up 8 bases and J gave up 2 bases, with 13 bases separating them. CDR1 SGHNT and CDR2 YENEEA come from the germline V gene. The CDR3 sequence is 14 residues long. CDR3 DNA sequence: TGTGCCAGCGGATGTCGGTCGACTGGAAACACCATATATTTT. Protein: CASGCRSTGNTIYF.

The chain links TRBV4-1 to TRBJ1-1, with D perhaps matching TRBD1 (5 bases). V gave up 1 base and J gave up 3 bases, with 24 bases separating them. CDR3 length equals 19 residues. CDR1 and CDR2 (germline): MGHRA, YSYEKL. The CDR3 region has the DNA TGCGCCAGCAGCCAAGTGGAGGGAGGGACGCTGTTGGTATACACTGAAGCTTTCTTT. As protein: CASSQVEGGTLLVYTEAFF.

The V call is TRBV27, the J call TRBJ2-7, with 11 bases that match TRBD1. Germline trimming cut 5 bases from V and 3 bases from J; bases unmatched to any gene: 3. The germline V gene has CDR1 MNHEY and CDR2 SMNVEV (reference sequence). CDR3 length: 14 amino acids. The chain's CDR3 is CASSEGTGGYEQYF. The CDR3 DNA follows: TGTGCCAGCAGTGAGGGGACAGGGGGCTACGAGCAGTACTTC.

The rearrangement uses TRBV6-6 and TRBJ2-3, with 9 bases that match TRBD1. J gave up 4 bases and V 5 bases, and 4 bases lay outside the gene matches. Germline CDR1 reads MNHNY; CDR2 reads SVGAGI (reference sequence). The CDR3 runs to 14 residues. The CDR3 spells CASSGRQGADTQYF. CDR3 sequence (DNA): TGTGCCAGCAGTGGCAGACAGGGGGCAGATACGCAGTATTTT.

The chain combines TRBV29-1 with TRBJ1-2; D gene unclear. With 4 bases removed from V and 7 bases from J, the gap between germline ends came to 13 bases. The germline gives CDR1 SQVTM, CDR2 ANQGSEA. The CDR3 contains 12 residues. The CDR3 coding sequence is TGCAGCGTTGTGCATTGGAGTAGTGGCTACACCTTC. It encodes CSVVHWSSGYTF.

The chain employs TRBV10-3 and TRBJ2-7, with 7 bases matching TRBD1. There are 14 residues in the CDR3. The J segment lost 0 bases and the V segment lost 6 bases, leaving 5 bases of the junction unmatched. Germline CDR1 is ENHRY and CDR2 is SYGVKD. CDR3 DNA: TGTGCCATCAGAACCGGGACAGCCTCCTACGAGCAGTACTTC. It specifies CAIRTGTASYEQYF.

This chain links TRBV5-1 with TRBJ2-6, with TRBD1 identical over 10 bases. This CDR3 has 18 residues. In germline, CDR1 is SGHRS, CDR2 YFSETQ. Trimming took 0 bases from V and 2 from J; bases not matched to a gene: 5. The CDR3 nucleotides read TGCGCCAGCAGCTTGGAAGGGACAGGGGCCCCTGGGGCCAACGTCCTGACTTTC. This translates into CASSLEGTGAPGANVLTF.

V gene TRBV7-9 combines with J gene TRBJ1-1; 7 positions match TRBD1. CDR1 is SEHNR and CDR2 is FQNEAQ in the germline V gene (reference sequence). The CDR3 is made up of 14 amino acids. With 3 bases clipped from V and 10 bases from J, the junction kept 11 bases outside the gene matches. The CDR3 DNA reads TGTGCCAGCAGCTTGGGGTGGACAGGCGAAGGAGCTTTCTTT. This encodes CASSLGWTGEGAFF. Based on the CDR3 plus reference TRBV7-9 and TRBJ1-1, the full variable domain is DTGVSQNPRHKITKRGQNVTFRCDPISEHNRLYWYRQTLGQGPEFLTYFQNEAQLEKSRLLSDRFSAERPKGSFSTLEIQRTEQGDSAMYLCASSLGWTGEGAFFGQGTRLTVV.

The J gene is TRBJ1-5, the V gene TRBV19; 8 bases line up with TRBD1. The CDR3 is made up of 16 amino acids. Germline V lookup: CDR1 LNHDA, CDR2 SQIVND (reference sequence). V was pared by 5 bases and J by 2 bases, with 8 bases of the junction left unmatched. Written as DNA, the CDR3 is TGTGCCAGTAGTGTGGACAGGGAATACGGCAATCAGCCCCAGCATTTT. Its protein is CASSVDREYGNQPQHF. Complete variable domain (other parts from reference TRBV19 and TRBJ1-5): DGGITQSPKYLFRKEGQNVTLSCEQNLNHDAMYWYRQDPGQGLRLIYYSQIVNDFQKGDIAEGYSVSREKKESFPLTVTSAQKNPTAFYLCASSVDREYGNQPQHFGDGTRLSIL.

CDR3 sequence (DNA): TGTGCCAGCAGCTTTACAGGGGGAGACTACGAGCAGTACTTC. This translates into CASSFTGGDYEQYF. This rearrangement joins TRBV7-9 to TRBJ2-7; 8 nucleotides agree with TRBD1. The CDR3 is 14 amino acids. Germline V CDR1 and CDR2: SEHNR, FQNEAQ (reference sequence). The V and J ends lost 3 bases and 3 bases, in that order; junction bases with no gene match: 4.

The chain combines TRBV5-1 with TRBJ1-2, with 7 bases lining up with TRBD1. CDR1 and CDR2 from the germline V gene are SGHRS and YFSETQ. CDR3 size: 18 residues. With 2 bases clipped from V and 1 base from J, the junction kept 14 bases outside the gene matches. The CDR3 coding sequence is TGCGCCAGCAGCTTCCCATCCACCGGGACAGCGTTTAACTATGGCTACACCTTC. Amino acid sequence: CASSFPSTGTAFNYGYTF. The complete variable domain, with remaining parts taken from reference TRBV5-1 and TRBJ1-2, reads KAGVTQTPRYLIKTRGQQVTLSCSPISGHRSVSWYQQTPGQGLQFLFEYFSETQRNKGNFPGRFSGRQFSNSRSEMNVSTLELGDSALYLCASSFPSTGTAFNYGYTFGSGTRLTVV.

The J gene is TRBJ1-1, the V gene TRBV7-9, with no clear D. The CDR3 is made up of 13 amino acids. The V and J ends lost 5 bases and 5 bases respectively, with 12 bases between them. Germline CDR1 SEHNR, CDR2 FQNEAQ (reference sequence). CDR3 DNA: TGTGCCAGCAGCCCGTCGAGCGGGACTGAAGCTTTCTTT. Translation: CASSPSSGTEAFF.

This chain uses TRBV4-1 with TRBJ2-7, with TRBD2 matching over 8 bases. Germline V gene sequence: CDR1 MGHRA, CDR2 YSYEKL. V shed 0 bases, J shed 0 bases, and the junction held 4 bases outside the gene matches. This CDR3 has 16 amino acids. The CDR3: CASSQELAGGSYEQYF. The CDR3 DNA is TGCGCCAGCAGCCAAGAGTTGGCGGGAGGCTCCTACGAGCAGTACTTC.

The V gene is TRBV7-2, the J gene TRBJ2-7, with 9 nucleotides matching TRBD1. CDR1 and CDR2 (germline): SGHTA, FQGNSA. The CDR3 length is 13 residues. Losses at the gene ends were 3 bases for V and 6 bases for J; bases not matched to a gene: 3. The CDR3 bases are TGTGCCAGCAGCTTGGGGACAGGGTTCGAGCAGTACTTC. Translated, it gives CASSLGTGFEQYF.

This chain links TRBV27 with TRBJ2-7; TRBD1 agrees at 10 bases. V shed 4 bases, J shed 5 bases, and the junction held 5 bases outside the gene matches. Germline CDR1 and CDR2: MNHEY and SMNVEV (reference sequence). This CDR3 has 14 residues. The chain's CDR3 is CASSYTTGGHEQYF. In nucleotides, the CDR3 is TGTGCCAGCAGTTATACGACAGGGGGCCACGAGCAGTACTTC.

The table lists this clone with a count of one. This CDR3 is CASSNEPSGDRGTEAFF. The CDR3 nucleotides are TGTGCCAGCTCAAACGAACCTTCGGGTGATCGGGGCACTGAAGCTTTCTTT. V and J are TRBV18 and TRBJ1-1; D remains ambiguous. Germline CDR1 and CDR2: KGHSH and LQKENI. There are 17 residues in the CDR3. The V gene lost 5 bases and the J gene lost 4 bases, with 23 bases spanning the gap.

The genes are TRBV7-2 and TRBJ2-1; D possibly matches TRBD1 or TRBD2 (7 bases each). The germline CDR1 and CDR2 sequences are SGHTA and FQGNSA. Trimming removed 4 bases at V and 9 bases at J, with 22 bases between. This CDR3 has 16 amino acids. The CDR3 here is CASSSLSGRGLFEQFF. CDR3 coding DNA: TGTGCCAGCAGCTCCCTAAGTGGGAGGGGGCTTTTTGAGCAGTTCTTC.

The chain joins TRBV18 to TRBJ1-1; unclear D gene. V was cut by 6 bases and J by 3 bases, with 17 bases left in between. This CDR3 region has 15 residues. The V gene's germline CDR1 is KGHSH and CDR2 LQKENI. The CDR3 nucleotides read TGTGCCAGCTCCCAGGCCTCCCCTTCTTACACTGAAGCTTTCTTT. Its translation: CASSQASPSYTEAFF.

V and J are TRBV28 and TRBJ2-2; 11 nucleotides line up with TRBD2. Germline CDR1 and CDR2: MDHEN and SYDVKM. The V gene end was trimmed by 4 bases and the J gene end by 4 bases; junction bases not matched to a gene: 8. CDR3 length: 17 residues. This CDR3 reads CASSSNSGRAGTGELFF. The CDR3 DNA sequence: TGTGCCAGCAGTTCGAATAGCGGGAGGGCAGGCACCGGGGAGCTGTTTTTT.

This chain links TRBV29-1 with TRBJ2-1; a weak D match, TRBD2 (6 bases). This CDR3 has 10 amino acids. CDR1 and CDR2 from the germline V gene are SQVTM and ANQGSEA. The V end was cut by 8 bases, the J end by 15 bases, with 17 bases between. The CDR3 region is CSSLGRELFF. CDR3 bases: TGCAGCTCACTTGGGCGGGAACTGTTCTTC.

The J gene is TRBJ1-5, the V gene TRBV7-2, with D tentatively TRBD1 (6 bases). V dropped 5 bases and J dropped 6 bases, with 11 bases sitting between them. Germline V CDR1 and CDR2: SGHTA, FQGNSA. This CDR3 has 13 amino acids. The CDR3 region is CASSIDRFQPQHF. The CDR3 DNA reads TGTGCCAGCAGCATAGACAGGTTTCAGCCCCAGCATTTT.

The CDR3 nucleotides read TGTGCCAGCAGCCTTCGGACAGGAACGAACTATGGCTACACCTTC. This sequence encodes CASSLRTGTNYGYTF. V usage is TRBV7-9 and J usage is TRBJ1-2, with 7 bases lining up with TRBD1. Per germline, CDR1 SEHNR and CDR2 FQNEAQ (reference sequence). The J segment lost 2 bases and the V segment lost 5 bases, leaving 8 bases of the junction unmatched. The CDR3 runs to 15 residues.